The rows below give T cell receptor beta chains drawn from one sample of a study of brain T cells in children with intractable seizures. Data came from immunoSEQ multiplex PCR; TCRdb stores just in-frame clones and leaves some out. Found here are 340,000 or so clones, approximately 93% of them singletons; the top ten hold under 7%. The source was peripheral blood, collected more than 4 months after surgery. The origin of the receptors is a boy in the first two years of life with tuberous sclerosis and intractable seizures. Both conserved end residues are part of each CDR3. Each record gives: V gene, J gene, CDR3 length, clone size, D gene, CDR3 protein, CDR3 DNA. The D gene is left open where the match is weak. Expanded clones are given a class, and other clones once, few, many or no size at all.

V: TRBV18
J: TRBJ1-5
length: 16
size: few
D: .
CDR3: CASSPSRDISNQPQHF
DNA: TGTGCCAGCTCACCGTCCAGGGACATTAGCAATCAGCCCCAGCATTTT

V: TRBV7-9
J: TRBJ2-2
length: 14
size: .
D: .
CDR3: CASSLTIPTGELFF
DNA: TGTGCCAGCAGCTTAACGATTCCCACCGGGGAGCTGTTTTTT

V: TRBV9
J: TRBJ1-2
length: 14
size: .
D: .
CDR3: CASSVRGWGYGYTF
DNA: TGTGCCAGCAGCGTTCGGGGTTGGGGGTATGGCTACACCTTC

V: TRBV6-1
J: TRBJ1-3
length: 14
size: .
D: .
CDR3: CASSEVIVGNTIYF
DNA: TGTGCCAGCAGTGAAGTGATTGTTGGAAACACCATATATTTT

V: TRBV19
J: TRBJ1-6
length: 16
size: .
D: TRBD1
CDR3: CASSIRDRVGGSPLHF
DNA: TGTGCCAGTAGTATCCGGGACAGGGTGGGAGGTTCACCCCTCCACTTT

V: TRBV3-1/TRBV3-2
J: TRBJ2-5
length: 16
size: .
D: TRBD2
CDR3: CASSQSGLAGEETQYF
DNA: TGTGCCAGCAGCCAATCGGGACTAGCGGGGGAGGAGACCCAGTACTTC

V: TRBV6-1
J: TRBJ2-7
length: 14
size: .
D: .
CDR3: CASSYHDRPYEQYF
DNA: TGTGCCAGCAGTTATCACGACAGGCCCTACGAGCAGTACTTC

V: TRBV19
J: TRBJ2-1
length: 11
size: .
D: .
CDR3: CASGSHNEQFF
DNA: TGTGCCAGTGGTAGCCACAATGAGCAGTTCTTC

V: TRBV9
J: TRBJ2-1
length: 16
size: .
D: TRBD2
CDR3: CASSVGGGLSYNEQFF
DNA: TGTGCCAGCAGCGTAGGCGGGGGGCTATCCTACAATGAGCAGTTCTTC

V: TRBV10-2
J: TRBJ1-5
length: 15
size: .
D: TRBD1
CDR3: CASSGFRGLNQPQHF
DNA: TGCGCCAGCAGTGGTTTCAGGGGGCTCAATCAGCCCCAGCATTTT

V: TRBV13
J: TRBJ2-7
length: 14
size: .
D: .
CDR3: CASSFAQSSYEQYF
DNA: TGTGCCAGCAGCTTCGCACAGAGCTCCTACGAGCAGTACTTC

V: TRBV2
J: TRBJ2-3
length: 11
size: .
D: .
CDR3: CASSDGNTQYF
DNA: TGTGCCAGCAGTGACGGAAATACGCAGTATTTT

V: TRBV10-3
J: TRBJ2-1
length: 12
size: .
D: .
CDR3: CAISYSTNEQFF
DNA: TGTGCCATCAGTTATAGCACCAATGAGCAGTTCTTC

V: TRBV9
J: TRBJ2-1
length: 13
size: .
D: TRBD2
CDR3: CASSVVSGGEQFF
DNA: TGTGCCAGCAGCGTAGTTAGCGGGGGGGAGCAGTTCTTC

V: TRBV19
J: TRBJ1-5
length: 15
size: few
D: .
CDR3: CASKELKGGNQPQHF
DNA: TGTGCCAGTAAAGAGCTAAAAGGAGGCAATCAGCCCCAGCATTTT

V: TRBV27
J: TRBJ1-1
length: 15
size: .
D: .
CDR3: CASSLSLTGNTEAFF
DNA: TGTGCCAGCAGTCTTTCTCTCACAGGAAACACTGAAGCTTTCTTT

V: TRBV19
J: TRBJ1-5
length: 15
size: few
D: .
CDR3: CASSPTGQSNQPQHF
DNA: TGTGCCAGTTCTCCAACTGGACAGAGCAATCAGCCCCAGCATTTT

V: TRBV11-3
J: TRBJ2-1
length: 15
size: .
D: TRBD2
CDR3: CASSLGTSGYNEQFF
DNA: TGTGCCAGCAGCTTAGGGACTAGCGGGTACAATGAGCAGTTCTTC

V: TRBV5-7
J: TRBJ2-1
length: 11
size: .
D: TRBD2
CDR3: CPRLAGEEKFF
DNA: TGCCCCCGACTAGCGGGAGAGGAAAAGTTCTTC

V: TRBV10-3
J: TRBJ2-3
length: 15
size: .
D: TRBD2
CDR3: CAISEGLADTDTQYF
DNA: TGTGCCATCAGTGAGGGGCTAGCGGACACAGATACGCAGTATTTT

V: TRBV19
J: TRBJ1-5
length: 15
size: .
D: TRBD1
CDR3: CACKTGDYSNQPQHF
DNA: TGTGCCTGTAAGACAGGGGATTATAGCAATCAGCCCCAGCATTTT

V: TRBV3-1/TRBV3-2
J: TRBJ1-6
length: 14
size: .
D: .
CDR3: CASSPTGINSPLHF
DNA: TGTGCCAGCAGCCCAACCGGGATTAATTCACCCCTCCACTTT

V: TRBV19
J: TRBJ1-1
length: 15
size: .
D: TRBD1
CDR3: CASSILLRGQTEAFF
DNA: TGTGCCAGTAGTATTCTATTGAGGGGGCAGACTGAAGCTTTCTTT

V: TRBV25-1
J: TRBJ2-1
length: 16
size: .
D: .
CDR3: CASSEGKRALNNEQFF
DNA: TGTGCCAGCAGTGAAGGAAAGCGGGCTTTGAACAATGAGCAGTTCTTC

V: TRBV7-3
J: TRBJ2-5
length: 16
size: .
D: TRBD2
CDR3: CASSTGTSGVQETQYF
DNA: TGTGCCAGCAGCACCGGGACTAGCGGGGTCCAAGAGACCCAGTACTTC

V: TRBV6-5
J: TRBJ1-6
length: 14
size: once
D: .
CDR3: CASSSVQGFSPLHF
DNA: TGTGCCAGCAGTTCTGTGCAGGGTTTTTCACCCCTCCACTTT

V: TRBV27
J: TRBJ2-7
length: 17
size: .
D: .
CDR3: CASSLSSVGLPPYEQYF
DNA: TGTGCCAGCAGTTTATCCTCGGTGGGGCTCCCTCCCTACGAGCAGTACTTC

V: TRBV12-3/TRBV12-4
J: TRBJ2-5
length: 13
size: .
D: .
CDR3: CASRHGHEETQYF
DNA: TGTGCCAGCAGACACGGACATGAAGAGACCCAGTACTTC

V: TRBV7-9
J: TRBJ1-2
length: 19
size: .
D: TRBD1
CDR3: CASSPKRTGAENINYGYTF
DNA: TGTGCCAGCAGCCCGAAACGGACAGGGGCAGAGAACATTAACTATGGCTACACCTTC

V: TRBV19
J: TRBJ1-1
length: 13
size: .
D: .
CDR3: CASTPRDHPHPFF
DNA: TGTGCCAGTACCCCAAGGGATCATCCCCATCCTTTCTTT

V: TRBV6-5
J: TRBJ2-7
length: 15
size: .
D: .
CDR3: CASSYLGTRTYEQYF
DNA: TGTGCCAGCAGTTACCTGGGCACACGAACCTACGAGCAGTACTTC

V: TRBV7-2
J: TRBJ2-7
length: 13
size: .
D: .
CDR3: CASSLGGQYEQYF
DNA: TGTGCCAGCAGCTTAGGGGGGCAATACGAGCAGTACTTC

V: TRBV24-1
J: TRBJ1-2
length: 17
size: .
D: .
CDR3: CATSDLVLYTHCYGYTF
DNA: TGTGCCACCAGTGATTTAGTTCTATACACCCATTGCTATGGCTACACCTTC

V: TRBV10-3
J: TRBJ2-1
length: 14
size: .
D: TRBD2
CDR3: CAIRGAGDYNEQFF
DNA: TGTGCCATCCGGGGTGCGGGGGACTACAATGAGCAGTTCTTC

V: TRBV19
J: TRBJ2-1
length: 12
size: .
D: .
CDR3: CASSMGLNEQFF
DNA: TGTGCCAGTAGTATGGGTCTTAATGAGCAGTTCTTC

V: TRBV7-9
J: TRBJ2-1
length: 13
size: .
D: .
CDR3: CASSSTGSSEQFF
DNA: TGTGCCAGCAGCTCTACAGGGTCCAGTGAGCAGTTCTTC

V: TRBV15
J: TRBJ1-2
length: 13
size: .
D: .
CDR3: CATREVGSYGYTF
DNA: TGTGCCACCAGGGAGGTAGGGTCCTATGGCTACACCTTC

V: TRBV24-1
J: TRBJ1-2
length: 11
size: .
D: .
CDR3: CAFLDGYGYTF
DNA: TGTGCCTTCCTAGATGGCTATGGCTACACCTTC

V: TRBV27
J: TRBJ1-1
length: 15
size: .
D: .
CDR3: CASSPRGGLRAEAFF
DNA: TGTGCCAGCAGTCCCCGTGGGGGGCTGAGGGCTGAAGCTTTCTTT

V: TRBV5-1
J: TRBJ2-1
length: 13
size: .
D: .
CDR3: CASSLGPGDEQFF
DNA: TGCGCCAGCAGCTTAGGTCCGGGCGATGAGCAGTTCTTC

V: TRBV6-1
J: TRBJ2-1
length: 15
size: .
D: .
CDR3: CASSEVSGSYNEQFF
DNA: TGTGCCAGCAGTGAAGTCAGTGGCTCCTACAATGAGCAGTTCTTC

V: TRBV7-6
J: TRBJ1-2
length: 15
size: .
D: .
CDR3: CASSLVPWSDYGYTF
DNA: TGTGCCAGCAGCTTAGTGCCGTGGTCGGACTATGGCTACACCTTC

V: TRBV28
J: TRBJ1-3
length: 13
size: .
D: .
CDR3: CASSLPRGNTIYF
DNA: TGTGCCAGCAGTTTACCCAGGGGAAACACCATATATTTT

V: TRBV7-9
J: TRBJ1-1
length: 13
size: .
D: TRBD1
CDR3: CASSRDRIPEAFF
DNA: TGTGCCAGCAGCAGGGACAGGATCCCTGAAGCTTTCTTT

V: TRBV7-2
J: TRBJ1-4
length: 15
size: .
D: .
CDR3: CASSLAGTRNEKLFF
DNA: TGTGCCAGCAGCTTAGCCGGGACAAGGAATGAAAAACTGTTTTTT

V: TRBV4-1
J: TRBJ2-7
length: 15
size: .
D: TRBD2
CDR3: CASSQVTSGSYEQYF
DNA: TGCGCCAGCAGCCAAGTAACTAGCGGGTCCTACGAGCAGTACTTC

V: TRBV6-5
J: TRBJ2-7
length: 11
size: .
D: .
CDR3: CAVDQGYEQYF
DNA: TGTGCCGTCGATCAGGGTTACGAGCAGTACTTC

V: TRBV24-1
J: TRBJ2-1
length: 17
size: .
D: .
CDR3: CATSGPGVQQFYNEQFF
DNA: TGTGCCACCAGTGGCCCGGGCGTACAGCAATTCTACAATGAGCAGTTCTTC

V: TRBV4-2
J: TRBJ1-4
length: 18
size: .
D: .
CDR3: CASSQVISGPGVNEKLFF
DNA: TGTGCCAGCAGCCAAGTAATCTCTGGGCCCGGGGTGAATGAAAAACTGTTTTTT